This record concerns one T cell receptor beta chain sequence. What it binds is unknown. Here the CDR3 omits its conserved ending phenylalanine or tryptophan, so a read error is the likely source. TCRdb re-analysed the reads in MiXCR, keeping a single row per CDR3 protein. This sample carries more than 150,000 distinct CDR3 sequences, roughly a fifth of them seen once, and the ten largest clones take around 3.1%. Germline loops: CDR1 LGHNA, CDR2 YSLEER. V was clipped by 1 base and J by 5 bases; unmatched bases: 0. The CDR3 is 14 amino acids. These data are taken from a study of T cell repertoires in cytomegalovirus infection. The study, taken as a whole, reports: Clonotype analysis showed dominance of the ex vivo response by HLA-C-restricted CMV-specific TCR beta clonotypes.

The sequence derives from a human donor in good health (CMV status not recorded). Some clones in this sample may be carry-over from other donors' samples. What was sequenced was PBMCs. The chain joins TRBV4-3 to TRBJ2-5, with 11 nucleotides matching TRBD2. The CDR3 loop is CASSQVAGGETQYI. In nucleotides, the CDR3 is TGCGCCAGCAGCCAAGTAGCGGGAGGGGAGACCCAGTACATC.